A selection of T cell receptor beta chains follows, all from one sample in a study of Graves' ophthalmopathy and Graves' hyperthyroidism. TCRdb used MiXCR to reprocess the multiplex PCR reads, holding one entry per CDR3 protein. The sample consists of about 1.2 million distinct CDR3 sequences, less than 45% of them appearing once. The sequenced sample was peripheral blood or thyroid tissue (not recorded which). Receptors were obtained from an adult man with Graves' hyperthyroidism. Both conserved end residues are part of each CDR3. Each record gives: clone size, D gene, J gene, V gene, CDR3 protein, CDR3 DNA. The D gene is left open where the match is weak. The size of a clone is reported for some rows only, either as once, few or many, or as a class for expanded clones.

size: -; D: -; J: TRBJ2-3; V: TRBV20-1; CDR3: CSASLGFLADTQYF; DNA: -
size: -; D: -; J: TRBJ2-5; V: TRBV12-3/TRBV12-4; CDR3: CASSFGTRQETQYF; DNA: TGTGCCAGCAGTTTTGGGACCCGCCAAGAGACCCAGTACTTC
size: few; D: TRBD2; J: TRBJ2-7; V: TRBV13; CDR3: CASSRGLADYEQYF; DNA: TGTGCCAGCAGCCGTGGACTAGCAGACTACGAGCAGTACTTC
size: few; D: TRBD1; J: TRBJ2-5; V: TRBV2; CDR3: CASRRQGDGNQPQYF; DNA: TGTGCCAGCCGTCGACAGGGTGACGGCAATCAGCCCCAGTACTTC
size: few; D: -; J: TRBJ2-6; V: TRBV7-8; CDR3: CASSLQWRSGANVLTF; DNA: TGTGCCAGCAGCCTACAATGGCGCTCTGGGGCCAACGTCCTGACTTTC
size: many; D: -; J: TRBJ1-3; V: TRBV7-2; CDR3: CASSPRLGAGNTIYF; DNA: TGTGCCAGCAGCCCTAGGTTAGGGGCTGGAAACACCATATATTTT
size: many; D: -; J: TRBJ2-7; V: TRBV7-6; CDR3: CASSLTGETYEQYF; DNA: TGTGCCAGCAGCTTAACAGGTGAAACCTACGAGCAGTACTTC
size: -; D: -; J: TRBJ2-2; V: TRBV19; CDR3: CASSTFIGPPTDTGELFF; DNA: TGTGCCAGTAGTACGTTTATTGGACCACCCACCGACACCGGGGAGCTGTTTTTT
size: few; D: -; J: TRBJ1-5; V: TRBV6-5; CDR3: CASSYSTQPQHF; DNA: TGTGCCAGCAGTTACTCGACGCAGCCCCAGCATTTT
size: -; D: TRBD1; J: TRBJ1-5; V: TRBV5-1; CDR3: CASSPATGGSQPQHF; DNA: TGCGCCAGCAGCCCAGCCACAGGGGGCAGTCAGCCCCAGCATTTT
size: many; D: TRBD2; J: TRBJ2-7; V: TRBV7-2; CDR3: CASSLSLAGSYEQYF; DNA: TGTGCCAGCAGCCTATCACTAGCGGGCTCCTACGAGCAGTACTTC
size: -; D: -; J: TRBJ1-6; V: TRBV2; CDR3: CASIESSYNSPLHF; DNA: TGTGCCAGCATCGAAAGCTCCTATAATTCACCCCTCCACTTT
size: many; D: TRBD1; J: TRBJ2-7; V: TRBV29-1; CDR3: CSVARTGSYEQYF; DNA: TGCAGCGTTGCCCGGACAGGATCCTACGAGCAGTACTTC
size: many; D: TRBD1; J: TRBJ1-2; V: TRBV11-2; CDR3: CASRWTGSNRDGYTF; DNA: TGTGCCAGCAGATGGACAGGGTCAAATCGTGATGGCTACACCTTC
size: many; D: -; J: TRBJ2-7; V: TRBV14; CDR3: CASSQARTLQRDF; DNA: TGTGCCAGCAGCCAAGCCCGGACACTTCAGCGGGACTTC
size: -; D: TRBD1; J: TRBJ2-7; V: TRBV2; CDR3: CASSRQGAGTEQYF; DNA: TGTGCCAGCAGTCGACAGGGGGCGGGAACCGAGCAGTACTTC